What follows are 21 T cell receptor beta chains derived from one specimen sequenced in a study of blood T cell repertoires in COVID-19. Profiling relied on immunoSEQ multiplex PCR, and the TCRdb table lists in-frame clones only, not all of them. Altogether 98,000 or so clones are present, 85% to 90% being singletons, with the ten largest covering 5.1%. Sequenced input: peripheral blood. These receptors were taken from a human donor in a cohort sampled during active COVID-19.

The table lists this clone with a count of one. The V gene is TRBV6-6, the J gene TRBJ2-1, with 13 bases matching TRBD2. The germline CDR1 and CDR2 sequences are MNHNY and SVGAGI (reference sequence). There are 15 residues in the CDR3. Unmatched junction bases numbered 6, after V lost 6 bases and J lost 7 bases. Here the CDR3 DNA reads TGTGCCAGCAGCCCTCGGACTAGCGGGAGAAATGAGCAGTTCTTC. Encoded protein: CASSPRTSGRNEQFF.

CDR3 bases: TGTGCCAGCAGTTCGCCGGGACAGGGCTCCGATATTGGAAACACCATATATTTT. Translation: CASSSPGQGSDIGNTIYF. V and J are TRBV25-1 and TRBJ1-3, with 9 positions matching TRBD1. Germline CDR1 is MGHDK and CDR2 is SYGVNS. J was trimmed by 3 bases and V by 5 bases; bases with no gene match: 14. The CDR3 length is 18 residues. The whole variable domain, remainder taken from reference TRBV25-1 and TRBJ1-3, is EADIYQTPRYLVIGTGKKITLECSQTMGHDKMYWYQQDPGMELHLIHYSYGVNSTEKGDLSSESTVSRIRTEHFPLTLESARPSHTSQYLCASSSPGQGSDIGNTIYFGEGSWLTVV.

This sequence joins TRBV28 and TRBJ2-3, with 8 bases aligning to TRBD2. The CDR3 length is 16 residues. V gave up 4 bases and J gave up 2 bases; unmatched junction bases: 8. Germline values: CDR1 MDHEN, CDR2 SYDVKM. CDR3 sequence (DNA): TGTGCCAGCAGTTCTACGGGACTAGGCTTCACAGATACGCAGTATTTT. It encodes CASSSTGLGFTDTQYF.

The J gene is TRBJ2-1, the V gene TRBV5-6, with TRBD1 identical over 8 bases. This CDR3 is built from 15 residues. The V and J ends lost 3 bases and 8 bases, in that order; junction bases with no gene match: 10. Germline CDR1 is SGHDT and CDR2 is YYEEEE. In nucleotides, the CDR3 is TGTGCCAGCAGCTCTTGGACAGGGCAGGGGGATGAGCAGTTCTTC. This codes for CASSSWTGQGDEQFF.

The CDR3 coding sequence is TGTGCCAGCAGCTTAGATCGCGGAGGGGGCTTGTCAGATACGCAGTATTTT. Its protein is CASSLDRGGGLSDTQYF. The V call is TRBV11-2, the J call TRBJ2-3, with D tentatively TRBD1 (7 bases). Trimming stripped 0 bases from V and 4 bases from J, with 17 bases between. Germline values: CDR1 SGHAT, CDR2 FQNNGV. This CDR3 spans 17 amino acids.

The chain carries TRBV19 and TRBJ1-2; the match to TRBD1 covers 7 bases. In germline, CDR1 is LNHDA, CDR2 SQIVND (reference sequence). The CDR3 has 12 residues. J lost 4 bases, V lost 8 bases, and 4 bases had no gene match. The CDR3 nucleotides read TGTGCCAGTCGACAGGGTCGCTATGGCTACACCTTC. This codes for CASRQGRYGYTF.

The rearrangement joins TRBV9 to TRBJ1-4, with 11 bases aligning to TRBD1. V lost 0 bases, J lost 8 bases, and 9 bases stayed unmatched. This CDR3 has 17 residues. Germline V gene sequence: CDR1 SGDLS, CDR2 YYNGEE. The CDR3 nucleotides read TGTGCCAGCAGCGTAGCTGGTAGGGGACAGGGGGAAGAAAAACTGTTTTTT. Translated, it gives CASSVAGRGQGEEKLFF.

This chain joins TRBV5-5 and TRBJ2-1; 8 bases fit TRBD2. The CDR3 has 17 amino acids. CDR1 is SGHKS and CDR2 is YYEKEE in the germline V gene (reference sequence). V was pared by 2 bases and J by 8 bases, with 15 bases of the junction left unmatched. CDR3 nucleotides: TGTGCCAGCAGCTTCGCCGTTTCGGGAGGGCCGTGGGATGAGCAGTTCTTC. It is translated as CASSFAVSGGPWDEQFF.

This chain links TRBV12-5 with TRBJ1-3; maybe TRBD1 (5 bases). The CDR3 runs to 13 residues. CDR1 and CDR2 (germline): LGHNT, FRNRAP. The germline V and J ends were trimmed by 5 bases and 9 bases, with 14 bases remaining between them. The CDR3 bases are TGTGCTAGTGGTGACGACAGTGCGAGCACCATATATTTT. It specifies CASGDDSASTIYF.

The chain has TRBV7-9 and TRBJ1-1; 7 bases line up with TRBD1. The CDR3 consists of 18 residues. Losses at the gene ends were 1 base for V and 2 bases for J; bases not matched to a gene: 13. CDR1 and CDR2 from the germline V gene are SEHNR and FQNEAQ (reference sequence). CDR3 amino acids: CASSLEIRQGRVNTEAFF. Here the CDR3 DNA reads TGTGCCAGCAGCTTAGAGATACGACAGGGTAGGGTCAACACTGAAGCTTTCTTT.

The gene calls are TRBV5-1 and TRBJ1-3; no firm D call. There are 13 residues in the CDR3. Germline V gene data show CDR1 as SGHRS and CDR2 as YFSETQ. The V end was cut by 6 bases, the J end by 5 bases, with 12 bases between. The chain's CDR3 is CASTGSTRNTIYF. The CDR3 region has the DNA TGCGCCAGCACAGGAAGTACGAGAAACACCATATATTTT.

This chain uses TRBV27 with TRBJ2-1; TRBD2 matches at 8 bases. Germline CDR1 MNHEY, CDR2 SMNVEV (reference sequence). With 5 bases clipped from V and 8 bases from J, the junction kept 5 bases outside the gene matches. The CDR3 totals 13 residues. The CDR3 reads CASSGSGGDEQFF. The DNA for the CDR3 is TGTGCCAGCAGTGGTTCGGGGGGGGATGAGCAGTTCTTC.

The count of this clone is one. V is TRBV7-9 and J is TRBJ1-6; D call uncertain. Trimming left V 1 base short and J 5 bases short, with 9 bases between. The CDR3 has 15 residues. CDR1 and CDR2 (germline): SEHNR, FQNEAQ (reference sequence). CDR3 in DNA: TGTGCCAGCAGCTTAGGGTCGAGGGATAATTCACCCCTCCACTTT. Amino acids: CASSLGSRDNSPLHF.

The CDR3 spells CASTLTLAGGQDEQFF. The CDR3 DNA sequence: TGTGCCAGCACCCTAACCCTAGCGGGAGGACAAGATGAGCAGTTCTTC. The genes are TRBV28 and TRBJ2-1; TRBD2 agrees at 11 bases. CDR1 and CDR2 from the germline V gene are MDHEN and SYDVKM. This CDR3 comprises 16 residues. J gave up 8 bases and V 7 bases, and 13 bases lay outside the gene matches.

The chain combines TRBV27 with TRBJ2-4; D may be TRBD2 (6 bases). With 8 bases removed from V and 5 bases from J, the gap between germline ends came to 25 bases. The CDR3 has 17 amino acids. Germline V gene lookup returns CDR1 MNHEY and CDR2 SMNVEV (reference sequence). The CDR3 DNA is TGTGCCAGCCGTGATGGGACTTTCCGGGGGAGCCAAAACATTCAGTACTTC. Its protein product is CASRDGTFRGSQNIQYF.

The gene calls are TRBV4-1 and TRBJ2-1, with 9 nucleotides matching TRBD2. J was trimmed by 0 bases and V by 5 bases; bases with no gene match: 14. Germline CDR1 reads MGHRA; CDR2 reads YSYEKL. The CDR3 sequence is 19 residues long. The CDR3 spells CASSAHVRGGLSSYNEQFF. For the CDR3, the DNA is TGCGCCAGCAGCGCCCATGTGCGGGGGGGACTTAGCTCCTACAATGAGCAGTTCTTC.

This rearrangement joins TRBV6-5 to TRBJ1-1, with a possible D match to TRBD1 (6 bases). CDR1 is MNHEY, CDR2 SVGAGI, per germline. The CDR3 spans 15 residues. Trimming removed 2 bases from V and 7 bases from J, with 17 bases in between. CDR3 protein: CASSYGGGLGLEAFF. The CDR3 coding sequence is TGTGCCAGCAGTTACGGCGGGGGGCTGGGTCTTGAAGCTTTCTTT.

This clone is a singleton in its sample. The J gene is TRBJ2-5, the V gene TRBV19, with TRBD2 as a possible D gene (5 bases). Germline V gene sequence: CDR1 LNHDA, CDR2 SQIVND (reference sequence). V shed 6 bases and J shed 4 bases, with 18 bases lying between them. This CDR3 is 15 amino acids long. The CDR3 nucleotides read TGTGCCAGTAGCCGGACTCCCACTCCGGGAGAGACCCAGTACTTC. Translating it yields CASSRTPTPGETQYF.

This chain uses TRBV5-1 with TRBJ2-7, with 9 positions matching TRBD1. Germline V gene lookup returns CDR1 SGHRS and CDR2 YFSETQ. The CDR3 runs 14 residues. With 4 bases clipped from V and 6 bases from J, the junction kept 8 bases outside the gene matches. The CDR3 here is CASSPGQGLSEQYF. The CDR3 nucleotides are TGCGCCAGCAGCCCGGGACAGGGACTCTCCGAGCAGTACTTC.

V is TRBV6-6 and J is TRBJ1-5; D might be TRBD1 (5 bases). CDR3 length: 14 amino acids. V lost 3 bases and J 1 base, leaving 7 bases between the germline ends. Germline V gene lookup returns CDR1 MNHNY and CDR2 SVGAGI (reference sequence). CDR3 coding DNA: TGTGCCAGCAGTTATCAGGGAAGCAATCAGCCCCAGCATTTT. This translates into CASSYQGSNQPQHF.

In its sample, this clone was seen once. The chain joins TRBV15 to TRBJ2-3, with D maybe TRBD2 (5 bases). V lost 1 base and J lost 0, with 11 bases in between. Germline V gene data show CDR1 as LNHNV and CDR2 as YYDKDF (reference sequence). The length of the CDR3 is 16 residues. The CDR3 is CATSRGTASSTDTQYF. Written as DNA, the CDR3 is TGTGCCACCAGCAGAGGGACTGCCTCTAGCACAGATACGCAGTATTTT. Combining the CDR3 with reference TRBV15 and TRBJ2-3 gives the whole variable domain DAMVIQNPRYQVTQFGKPVTLSCSQTLNHNVMYWYQQKSSQAPKLLFHYYDKDFNNEADTPDNFQSRRPNTSFCFLDIRSPGLGDTAMYLCATSRGTASSTDTQYFGPGTRLTVL.